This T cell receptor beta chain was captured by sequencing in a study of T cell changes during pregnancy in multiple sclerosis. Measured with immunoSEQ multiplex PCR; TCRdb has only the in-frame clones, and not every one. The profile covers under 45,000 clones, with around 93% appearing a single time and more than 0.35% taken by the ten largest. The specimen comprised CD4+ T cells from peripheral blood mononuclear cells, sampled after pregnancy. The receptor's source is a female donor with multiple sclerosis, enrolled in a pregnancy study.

As DNA, the CDR3 is TGCGCCAGCAGCCAAGACGTTGAGGGGGTTGCTCAGCCCCAGCATTTT. It translates to CASSQDVEGVAQPQHF. The chain uses TRBV4-1 and TRBJ1-5, with a possible D match to TRBD1 (6 bases). V gave up 0 bases and J gave up 6 bases, with 15 bases separating them. The CDR3 contains 16 residues. Germline loops: CDR1 MGHRA, CDR2 YSYEKL.